Listed below are T cell receptor beta chains from one sample, sequenced in a study of blood T cell repertoires in COVID-19. TCRdb's copy holds only in-frame clones and misses some; the assay was immunoSEQ multiplex PCR. The table includes some 68,000 clones, roughly 87% detected once. The sample taken for sequencing was peripheral blood. These receptors were collected from a woman aged 50 to 65 with COVID-19, enrolled during active disease. Both conserved end residues are part of each CDR3. A D gene is named only where the DNA matches it firmly. Expanded clones are given a class, and other clones once, few, many or no size at all.

TRBJ2-1 . . TRBV12-5 TGTGCTAGTGGTTTGGGTGGGGGGACGGACGTAAATGAGCAGTTCTTC CASGLGGGTDVNEQFF
TRBJ2-5 . once TRBV10-1 TGCGCCAGCAGTGAGGCTAGCGAGACCCAGTACTTC CASSEASETQYF
TRBJ1-4 . . TRBV7-9 TGTGCCAGCAGCTCCCCAGGGGCTTGGGGTGAAAAACTGTTTTTT CASSSPGAWGEKLFF
TRBJ1-5 . . TRBV24-1 TGTGCCACTTCAGACCCGGGGCGGGGAGACAATCAGCCCCAGCATTTT CATSDPGRGDNQPQHF
TRBJ2-1 TRBD2 . TRBV30 TGTGCCTGGAAGCGGGAGTACAGCAATGAGCAGTTCTTC CAWKREYSNEQFF
TRBJ2-7 . . TRBV7-6 TGTGCCAGCAGCTTAGCAGGGGGTGGGCTAGGTCTCTACGAGCAGTACTTC CASSLAGGGLGLYEQYF
TRBJ2-1 . once TRBV3-1/TRBV3-2 TGTGCCAGCAGCTTACAAAGCGGAGTCAATGAGCAGTTCTTC CASSLQSGVNEQFF
TRBJ2-7 TRBD1 . TRBV11-2 TGTGCCAGCAGCTTAAGGGACAGGTTCTACGAGCAGTACTTC CASSLRDRFYEQYF
TRBJ2-1 . . TRBV3-1/TRBV3-2 TGTGCCAGCAGCCTCTTCTACAGCGAGCAGTTCTTC CASSLFYSEQFF
TRBJ2-5 . . TRBV7-6 TGTGCCAGCAGACGGGAATGGGAGACCCAGTACTTC CASRREWETQYF
TRBJ2-7 TRBD2 . TRBV19 TGTGCCAGTAGTAGTGCTAGCGGATACGAGCAGTACTTC CASSSASGYEQYF
TRBJ2-1 . . TRBV6-2/TRBV6-3 TGTGCCAGCAGTTCCGTCCTCAAGCATGGCTACAATGAGCAGTTCTTC CASSSVLKHGYNEQFF
TRBJ1-4 . . TRBV7-8 TGTGCCAGCAGCTTAGGGGCTCCGAGTGAAAAACTGTTTTTT CASSLGAPSEKLFF
TRBJ2-1 . . TRBV28 TGTGCCAGCAGTCGGGCTACTAGTTTGGTGTACAATGAGCAGTTCTTC CASSRATSLVYNEQFF
TRBJ2-3 TRBD1 . TRBV28 TGTGCCAGCAGCAATACAGGGGATAGCACAGATACGCAGTATTTT CASSNTGDSTDTQYF
TRBJ2-5 TRBD2 . TRBV7-2 TGTGCCAGCAGCCAAAGCGGGAAAGAGACCCAGTACTTC CASSQSGKETQYF
TRBJ2-4 . . TRBV19 TGTGCCAGTAGTATAGATCACGCGGGAAACATTCAGTACTTC CASSIDHAGNIQYF
TRBJ2-7 TRBD2 . TRBV7-2 TGTGCCAGCGCTTGGCGGGAGGGAGGCCACGAGCAGTACTTC CASAWREGGHEQYF
TRBJ1-4 TRBD1 . TRBV18 TGTGCCAGCTCACCACGGTCCGGGACAGTAAATGAAAAACTGTTTTTT CASSPRSGTVNEKLFF
TRBJ2-1 . . TRBV9 TGTGCCAGCAGCCCATCGTCCAGGGGACACCGAAACAATGAGCAGTTCTTC CASSPSSRGHRNNEQFF
TRBJ2-1 . . TRBV28 TGTGCCAGCATGGGGGACATTTTAAACAATGAGCAGTTCTTC CASMGDILNNEQFF
TRBJ2-1 . . TRBV7-9 TGTGCCAGCAGCTTAGCAGTGGTTAGCGGCAATGAGCAGTTCTTC CASSLAVVSGNEQFF
TRBJ2-1 . once TRBV5-1 TGCGCCAGCAGCTTGGCCGGCAGGGTGGAGGGCGATGAGCAGTTCTTC CASSLAGRVEGDEQFF
TRBJ2-7 TRBD2 few TRBV2 TGTGCCAGCGCAGGAGCGGGAAGAGAAGAGCAGTACTTC CASAGAGREEQYF
TRBJ2-5 TRBD2 . TRBV27 TGTGCCAGCAGTTTACGGACTAGCGGGGTGGAGACCCAGTACTTC CASSLRTSGVETQYF
TRBJ1-2 . . TRBV30 TGTGCCCACAACCCTCTAGGCGATGGCTACACCTTC CAHNPLGDGYTF
TRBJ2-7 . . TRBV28 TGTGCCAGCAGTTTACCGACAGGACCTTACGAGCAGTACTTC CASSLPTGPYEQYF
TRBJ2-7 TRBD2 . TRBV5-1 TGCGCCAGCAGCCCGGGGACTAGCGGGGTCGAGCAGTACTTC CASSPGTSGVEQYF